These 12 T cell receptor beta chains originate from one sample sequenced in a study of blood T cell repertoires in COVID-19. Measured with immunoSEQ multiplex PCR; TCRdb has only the in-frame clones, and not every one. The data show 200,000 to 300,000 clones, 70% to 90% seen once. Sequenced: PBMCs or T cells enriched from blood (not recorded which). The receptors shown here come from a woman in her forties or fifties with acute COVID-19.

V gene TRBV10-3 combines with J gene TRBJ1-2; D remains ambiguous. Trimming shortened V by 4 bases and J by 0 bases, and 12 bases separated the two germline ends. CDR1 is ENHRY and CDR2 is SYGVKD in the germline V gene. There are 15 residues in the CDR3. This CDR3 reads CAISVDFRPNYGYTF. In DNA form, the CDR3 reads TGTGCCATCAGTGTTGACTTCCGACCTAACTATGGCTACACCTTC.

The chain uses TRBV14 and TRBJ2-7; 9 bases line up with TRBD1. The germline V gene has CDR1 SGHDN and CDR2 FVKESK. The V gene end was trimmed by 3 bases and the J gene end by 4 bases; junction bases not matched to a gene: 1. The CDR3 sequence is 13 residues long. This CDR3 reads CASSQDRGYEQYF. Written as DNA, the CDR3 is TGTGCCAGCAGCCAGGACAGGGGTTACGAGCAGTACTTC.

J is TRBJ1-2 and V is TRBV30; unclear D gene. The CDR3 is made up of 12 amino acids. Trimming cost V 3 bases and J 4 bases, with 9 bases left between them. Germline V gene lookup returns CDR1 GTSNPN and CDR2 SVGIG (reference sequence). The CDR3 sequence is CAWSPRVYGYTF. The DNA of the CDR3 is TGTGCCTGGAGCCCCCGGGTCTATGGCTACACCTTC.

The chain joins TRBV27 to TRBJ1-5; a weak D match, TRBD1 (5 bases). V shed 8 bases and J shed 1 base, with 21 bases lying between them. The germline CDR1 and CDR2 sequences are MNHEY and SMNVEV (reference sequence). The CDR3 consists of 17 residues. DNA of the CDR3: TGTGCCAGCTCACCGCGAGAGCTCGGGGGGAGCAATCAGCCCCAGCATTTT. The encoded protein is CASSPRELGGSNQPQHF.

The CDR3 loop is CASTLPSYYTEAFF. The CDR3 coding sequence is TGTGCCAGCACCCTACCTAGCTACTACACTGAAGCTTTCTTT. The J gene is TRBJ1-1, the V gene TRBV2, with unresolved D. Trimming took off 7 bases at V and 3 bases at J, with 15 bases between the two ends. The CDR3 is 14 amino acids. CDR1 is SNHLY and CDR2 is FYNNEI in the germline V gene.

The gene calls are TRBV6-5 and TRBJ1-2; maybe TRBD1 (5 bases). V was pared by 4 bases and J by 5 bases, with 20 bases between. The V gene's germline CDR1 is MNHEY and CDR2 SVGAGI. The length of the CDR3 is 16 residues. The CDR3 spells CASSSRGVPPIYGYTF. The CDR3 region has the DNA TGTGCCAGCAGTTCCCGGGGGGTTCCCCCCATTTATGGCTACACCTTC.

The rearrangement joins TRBV15 to TRBJ2-7; TRBD2 aligns across 11 bases. Germline lookup yields CDR1 LNHNV and CDR2 YYDKDF (reference sequence). Losses at the gene ends were 0 bases for V and 4 bases for J; bases not matched to a gene: 5. The CDR3 contains 16 residues. The CDR3 nucleotides read TGTGCCACCAGCAGAGATAGACTAGCGGGGAGATACGAGCAGTACTTC. Amino acids: CATSRDRLAGRYEQYF.

V is TRBV7-2 and J is TRBJ2-3; TRBD1 aligns across 12 bases. The CDR3 runs to 17 residues. V lost 3 bases and J lost 5; bases outside the gene matches: 9. Germline loops: CDR1 SGHTA, CDR2 FQGNSA. CDR3 nucleotide sequence: TGTGCCAGCAGCTTGGGACAGGGGGCGACGGCCAGAGATACGCAGTATTTT. Translated, it gives CASSLGQGATARDTQYF.

The chain recombines TRBV7-9 with TRBJ1-5, with 8 bases lining up with TRBD1. V lost 5 bases and J lost 6; bases outside the gene matches: 15. The CDR3 is 17 residues long. Germline assignment: CDR1 SEHNR and CDR2 FQNEAQ (reference sequence). The CDR3 sequence: CASSNEGSGQGVQPQHF. Written as DNA, the CDR3 is TGTGCCAGCAGCAATGAGGGTAGCGGACAGGGTGTTCAGCCCCAGCATTTT.

In this sample, this clone turned up once. The genes are TRBV10-3 and TRBJ2-7, with TRBD1 identical over 10 bases. This CDR3 is built from 14 residues. Unmatched junction bases numbered 2, after V lost 6 bases and J lost 0 bases. Germline values: CDR1 ENHRY, CDR2 SYGVKD. This CDR3 is CAIRGTGDSYEQYF. The CDR3 region has the DNA TGTGCCATCAGGGGGACAGGGGACTCCTACGAGCAGTACTTC.

V usage is TRBV9 and J usage is TRBJ1-5, with 9 bases lining up with TRBD1. The germline gives CDR1 SGDLS, CDR2 YYNGEE. This CDR3 is 16 amino acids long. V trimming: 4 bases; J trimming: 0 bases; junction bases outside the gene matches: 5. CDR3 amino acids: CASSPGQGNSNQPQHF. CDR3 coding DNA: TGTGCCAGCAGCCCAGGACAGGGGAATAGCAATCAGCCCCAGCATTTT.

The chain uses TRBV3-1 (or the pseudogene TRBV3-2) and TRBJ1-2, with TRBD1 as a possible D gene (6 bases). The CDR3 loop spans 14 amino acids. V shed 1 base and J shed 5 bases, with 11 bases lying between them. Germline-derived CDR1 and CDR2 are LGHDT and YNNKEL (reference sequence). The CDR3 bases are TGTGCCAGCAGCCAAGTGGACAGAGTGTATGGCTACACCTTC. It is translated as CASSQVDRVYGYTF.